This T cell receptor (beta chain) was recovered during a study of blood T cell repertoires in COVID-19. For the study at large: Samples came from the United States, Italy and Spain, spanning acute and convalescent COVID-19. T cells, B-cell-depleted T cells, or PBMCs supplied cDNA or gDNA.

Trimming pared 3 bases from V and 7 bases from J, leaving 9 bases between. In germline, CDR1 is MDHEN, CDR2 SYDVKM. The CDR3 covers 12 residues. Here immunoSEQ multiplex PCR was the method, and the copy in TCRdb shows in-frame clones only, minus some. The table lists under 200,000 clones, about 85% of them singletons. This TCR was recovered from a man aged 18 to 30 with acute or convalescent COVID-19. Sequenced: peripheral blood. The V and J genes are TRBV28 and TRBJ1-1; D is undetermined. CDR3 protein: CASSLPEDEAFF. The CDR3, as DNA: TGTGCCAGCAGTTTGCCAGAGGATGAAGCTTTCTTT.